These 16 T cell receptor beta chains were sequenced from one sample in a study of T cells in Graves' hyperthyroidism and ophthalmopathy. The investigators amplified TCR beta CDR3 regions from RNA transcripts. The HTBI primer set served for first-round RT-PCR of the TCR CDR3. One entry per CDR3 protein results from TCRdb running MiXCR on the multiplex PCR reads. The data contain about 690,000 distinct CDR3 sequences, roughly 17% of them singletons. The sequenced material came from blood. The receptors here all came from a man aged 50-59 years with Graves' hyperthyroidism.

This clonotype was observed at least ten times. The chain uses TRBV30 and TRBJ2-5, with 12 bases aligning to TRBD2. The CDR3 spans 13 residues. The germline V gene encodes CDR1 GTSNPN and CDR2 SVGIG (reference sequence). With V trimmed by 8 bases and J by 3 bases, 4 bases remained unmatched. This CDR3 is CARRTSGKETQYF. For the CDR3, the DNA is TGTGCCCGCCGGACTAGCGGGAAAGAGACCCAGTACTTC.

This clonotype was counted at least ten times. The chain carries TRBV11-2 and TRBJ1-1, with a weak D call TRBD1 (5 bases). V lost 2 bases and J 7 bases, leaving 14 bases between the germline ends. Germline CDR1 and CDR2: SGHAT and FQNNGV. CDR3 size: 14 residues. The CDR3 sequence is CASSLTRAWSEAFF. CDR3 DNA: TGTGCCAGCAGCTTAACCAGGGCGTGGAGTGAAGCTTTCTTT.

This clonotype was counted a single time. This sequence joins TRBV10-3 and TRBJ1-2; the match to TRBD1 covers 9 bases. Germline values: CDR1 ENHRY, CDR2 SYGVKD. Trimming cost V 6 bases and J 4 bases; bases outside gene matches: 9. This CDR3 region has 15 residues. The CDR3 DNA follows: TGTGCCATCAGCGTGGGACAGGGACATAGCTATGGCTACACCTTC. This gives the protein CAISVGQGHSYGYTF.

This chain joins TRBV14 and TRBJ2-5; D is ambiguous. Germline assignment: CDR1 SGHDN and CDR2 FVKESK. This CDR3 has 12 residues. Between the trimmed V and J ends, which lost 5 bases and 5 bases, there was a span of 9 bases. The CDR3 DNA sequence: TGTGCCAGCAGCAATGACTGGGAGACCCAGTACTTC. It is translated as CASSNDWETQYF.

This clonotype appeared once. The chain uses TRBV20-1 and TRBJ2-1; perhaps TRBD2 as D (6 bases). V dropped 6 bases and J dropped 8 bases, with 17 bases sitting between them. Germline V gives CDR1 DFQATT, CDR2 SNEGSKA (reference sequence). The CDR3 contains 13 residues. CDR3 protein: CSAKGAGMDEQFF. CDR3 in DNA: TGCAGTGCAAAAGGGGCGGGGATGGATGAGCAGTTCTTC.

This clonotype was recorded at least ten times. The rearrangement joins TRBV18 to TRBJ2-4; D may be TRBD1 (6 bases). Germline CDR1 is KGHSH and CDR2 is LQKENI. This CDR3 comprises 15 residues. Trimming took 1 base from V and 0 from J, leaving 7 bases between them. Here the CDR3 reads CASSPRTVAKNIQYF. For the CDR3, the DNA is TGTGCCAGCTCACCACGGACAGTAGCCAAAAACATTCAGTACTTC.

This clonotype was recorded a few times. CDR3 bases: TGTGCCAGCAGTTTGCTAGCGGGAGTAAGAAATGAGCAGTTCTTC. Its protein is CASSLLAGVRNEQFF. The chain combines TRBV6-2 or TRBV6-3 with TRBJ2-1; 10 bases are a match to TRBD2. Trimming took 4 bases from V and 7 from J; bases not matched to a gene: 7. The CDR3 extends over 15 amino acids. The germline CDR1 and CDR2 sequences are MNHEY and SVGEGT.

The gene calls are TRBV28 and TRBJ1-1, with D unclear. Trimming stripped 7 bases from V and 5 bases from J, with 17 bases between. CDR1 and CDR2 (germline): MDHEN, SYDVKM. The CDR3 sequence is 14 residues long. The CDR3 region has the DNA TGTGCCAGCATGGAATTGTATACGGAAACTGAAGCTTTCTTT. Its translation is CASMELYTETEAFF.

This clonotype came up many times. V is TRBV2 and J is TRBJ1-1; D unresolved. Trimming cost V 4 bases and J 1 base, with 16 bases left between them. Germline V gives CDR1 SNHLY, CDR2 FYNNEI. This CDR3 is 16 amino acids long. Here the CDR3 reads CASSVDAPVANTEAFF. The CDR3 nucleotides read TGTGCCAGCAGTGTAGACGCCCCAGTGGCGAACACTGAAGCTTTCTTT.

This clonotype was recorded once. This sequence joins TRBV12-3 or TRBV12-4 and TRBJ1-1; D remains unclear. V was clipped by 3 bases and J by 7 bases, with 12 bases between them. CDR3 length equals 13 residues. CDR3 DNA sequence: TGTGCCAGCAGTTTCGCGAACAGCATTGAAGCTTTCTTT. Its protein is CASSFANSIEAFF.

This chain links TRBV7-2 with TRBJ2-7, with TRBD2 matching 12 bases. The V gene's germline CDR1 is SGHTA and CDR2 FQGNSA. With V trimmed by 5 bases and J by 6 bases, 8 bases remained unmatched. The CDR3 totals 15 residues. CDR3 region: CASSPSSGRAVEQYF. The CDR3 region has the DNA TGTGCCAGCAGCCCCTCTAGCGGGAGGGCCGTCGAGCAGTACTTC.

CDR3 loop: CASSLGTNHNEQFF. As DNA, the CDR3 is TGTGCCAGCAGCTTAGGGACTAATCACAATGAGCAGTTCTTC. The genes are TRBV7-9 and TRBJ2-1; D perhaps matches TRBD2 (6 bases). Germline V lookup: CDR1 SEHNR, CDR2 FQNEAQ (reference sequence). The V end was cut by 1 base, the J end by 5 bases, with 9 bases between. This CDR3 spans 14 amino acids.

With regard to this clonotype: A much larger clone lies one base from this, so it may be a read error. The gene calls are TRBV11-2 and TRBJ1-5; D gene uncertain. The CDR3 consists of 14 residues. The V and J ends lost 8 bases and 3 bases respectively, with 14 bases between them. The germline gives CDR1 SGHAT, CDR2 FQNNGV. The CDR3 sequence is CASGSRQANQPQHF. The CDR3 DNA follows: TGTGCCAGCGGCTCAAGACAAGCCAATCAGCCCCAGCATTTT.

This clonotype occurred a few times. The CDR3 DNA follows: TGTGCCAGCAGCCAAGAGTCGGGCAACTCCTACGAGCAGTACTTC. Its translation is CASSQESGNSYEQYF. The chain links TRBV14 to TRBJ2-7, with no clear D. Trimming cost V 0 bases and J 0 bases, with 9 bases left between them. In germline, CDR1 is SGHDN, CDR2 FVKESK. CDR3 length equals 15 residues.

This clonotype turned up a few times. This sequence joins TRBV19 and TRBJ2-6; TRBD2 aligns across 12 bases. Losses at the gene ends were 3 bases for V and 4 bases for J; bases not matched to a gene: 13. The CDR3 covers 20 residues. The germline gives CDR1 LNHDA, CDR2 SQIVND (reference sequence). CDR3 in DNA: TGTGCCAGTAGTATCCCTAGCGGGAGGGCCCAAGGTTCCGGGGCCAACGTCCTGACTTTC. As protein: CASSIPSGRAQGSGANVLTF. The complete variable domain, with remaining parts taken from reference TRBV19 and TRBJ2-6, reads DGGITQSPKYLFRKEGQNVTLSCEQNLNHDAMYWYRQDPGQGLRLIYYSQIVNDFQKGDIAEGYSVSREKKESFPLTVTSAQKNPTAFYLCASSIPSGRAQGSGANVLTFGAGSRLTVL.

In its sample, this clonotype was seen a few times. The chain recombines TRBV20-1 with TRBJ1-5; D is unclear. The V gene's germline CDR1 is DFQATT and CDR2 SNEGSKA (reference sequence). V was cut by 4 bases and J by 7 bases, with 11 bases left in between. The CDR3 is 12 residues long. CDR3 protein: CSANKPGQPQHF. CDR3 DNA sequence: TGCAGTGCTAACAAACCGGGACAGCCCCAGCATTTT.